The 29 T cell receptor beta chains listed next were all sequenced from one sample in a study of blood T cell repertoires in COVID-19. Method: immunoSEQ multiplex PCR; TCRdb's copy keeps in-frame clones and lacks some. The table lists 100,000 to 140,000 clones, 88% of them singletons. Sequenced sample: peripheral blood. These receptors were collected from a man aged 45 to 65 with active or convalescent COVID-19.

This sequence joins TRBV30 and TRBJ1-6; D is possibly TRBD1 (5 bases). V was trimmed by 3 bases and J by 7 bases, leaving 19 bases between them. Per the germline V gene, CDR1 is GTSNPN and CDR2 is SVGIG (reference sequence). The CDR3 length is 16 residues. CDR3 nucleotides: TGTGCCTGGAGCGGGAGTGGGGGGGATAGAAATTCACCCCTCCACTTT. Amino acid sequence: CAWSGSGGDRNSPLHF.

This clone was observed a few times. The CDR3 loop reads CASRPRQLPYEQYF. For the CDR3, the DNA is TGTGCCAGCAGGCCACGACAGCTCCCCTACGAGCAGTACTTC. The chain is built from TRBV6-5 and TRBJ2-7, with a tentative D call TRBD1 (5 bases). The germline V and J ends were trimmed by 6 bases and 2 bases, with 14 bases remaining between them. CDR3 length: 14 residues. CDR1 is MNHEY, CDR2 SVGAGI, per germline.

The rearrangement uses TRBV19 and TRBJ1-5, with TRBD1 identical over 8 bases. CDR3 size: 16 residues. Per the germline V gene, CDR1 is LNHDA and CDR2 is SQIVND (reference sequence). J gave up 6 bases and V 4 bases, and 11 bases lay outside the gene matches. CDR3 residues: CASSRWGGQGGQPQHF. The CDR3 DNA reads TGTGCCAGTAGTAGGTGGGGCGGACAGGGCGGTCAGCCCCAGCATTTT. The variable domain in full, completed from reference TRBV19 and TRBJ1-5, reads DGGITQSPKYLFRKEGQNVTLSCEQNLNHDAMYWYRQDPGQGLRLIYYSQIVNDFQKGDIAEGYSVSREKKESFPLTVTSAQKNPTAFYLCASSRWGGQGGQPQHFGDGTRLSIL.

This sequence joins TRBV18 and TRBJ2-2; TRBD2 aligns across 11 bases. Germline CDR1 is KGHSH and CDR2 is LQKENI. Trimming removed 8 bases from V and 4 bases from J; junction bases left unmatched: 12. The CDR3 length is 17 residues. The DNA of the CDR3 is TGTGCCAGCAGCCCTAGCGGGAGGCCCCGGGGCACCGGGGAGCTGTTTTTT. Protein: CASSPSGRPRGTGELFF.

This clone showed up just once. The V and J genes are TRBV28 and TRBJ2-5; TRBD2 aligns across 12 bases. From germline, CDR1 is MDHEN and CDR2 SYDVKM. V trimming: 4 bases; J trimming: 2 bases; junction bases outside the gene matches: 14. The CDR3 has 19 amino acids. CDR3: CASSYKGLAGKFKQETQYF. CDR3 nucleotide sequence: TGTGCCAGCAGTTATAAAGGACTAGCGGGAAAATTCAAACAAGAGACCCAGTACTTC.

The chain has TRBV10-1 and TRBJ2-7; 9 positions match TRBD2. CDR1 WNHNN and CDR2 SYGVQD come from the germline V gene (reference sequence). V trimming: 5 bases; J trimming: 5 bases; junction bases outside the gene matches: 10. The CDR3 is 15 amino acids. CDR3: CASSPGSGSGDEQYF. The DNA of the CDR3 is TGCGCCAGCAGTCCAGGTAGCGGGAGTGGCGACGAGCAGTACTTC.

There are a few counts of this clone. V usage is TRBV5-1 and J usage is TRBJ1-1, with 9 bases that match TRBD1. The germline CDR1 and CDR2 sequences are SGHRS and YFSETQ. Germline trimming cut 4 bases from V and 1 base from J; bases unmatched to any gene: 8. The CDR3 contains 16 residues. CDR3 coding DNA: TGCGCCAGCAGCCCCGAAGGACAGGGGCGGAACACTGAAGCTTTCTTT. Protein product: CASSPEGQGRNTEAFF. Variable domain in full (rest from reference TRBV5-1 and TRBJ1-1): KAGVTQTPRYLIKTRGQQVTLSCSPISGHRSVSWYQQTPGQGLQFLFEYFSETQRNKGNFPGRFSGRQFSNSRSEMNVSTLELGDSALYLCASSPEGQGRNTEAFFGQGTRLTVV.

The CDR3 loop reads CASSRRQATDTQYF. The CDR3 DNA follows: TGTGCCAGCAGCCGAAGACAGGCAACAGATACGCAGTATTTT. The rearrangement links TRBV3-1 (or the pseudogene TRBV3-2) to TRBJ2-3; weak D call: TRBD1 (6 bases). Germline values: CDR1 LGHDT, CDR2 YNNKEL (reference sequence). Between the trimmed V and J ends, which lost 4 bases and 3 bases, there was a span of 11 bases. This CDR3 is 14 amino acids long.

This clone was observed a few times. This chain links TRBV5-6 with TRBJ2-7; tentative D call: TRBD2 (6 bases). The CDR3 has 13 amino acids. V shed 4 bases and J shed 4 bases, with 12 bases lying between them. CDR1 and CDR2 (germline): SGHDT, YYEEEE. This CDR3 is CASSPGVSYEQYF. The CDR3 coding sequence is TGTGCCAGCAGCCCGGGGGTAAGTTACGAGCAGTACTTC.

This chain links TRBV28 with TRBJ2-3, with D perhaps TRBD1 (6 bases). Germline-derived CDR1 and CDR2 are MDHEN and SYDVKM. This CDR3 spans 15 amino acids. Trimming removed 2 bases at V and 4 bases at J, with 13 bases between. CDR3 residues: CASSLRGEGADTQYF. The CDR3 DNA is TGTGCCAGCAGTTTACGGGGAGAGGGGGCAGATACGCAGTATTTT.

The V gene is TRBV5-6, the J gene TRBJ1-1; perhaps TRBD1 as D (6 bases). Trimming shortened V by 6 bases and J by 4 bases, and 13 bases separated the two germline ends. The CDR3 is made up of 13 amino acids. Looked up from germline, CDR1 is SGHDT and CDR2 is YYEEEE. CDR3 amino acids: CASTQQGFTEAFF. For the CDR3, the DNA is TGTGCCAGCACCCAACAGGGTTTCACTGAAGCTTTCTTT.

The chain joins TRBV27 to TRBJ1-2; D gene unclear. Germline V CDR1 and CDR2: MNHEY, SMNVEV (reference sequence). Trimming took off 6 bases at V and 4 bases at J, with 15 bases between the two ends. This CDR3 has 14 amino acids. DNA of the CDR3: TGTGCCAGCAGGCAACAGTCCCGGGGCTATGGCTACACCTTC. Translating gives CASRQQSRGYGYTF.

In this sample, this clone turned up once. The rearrangement uses TRBV28 and TRBJ2-1, with D possibly TRBD2 on 5 matching bases. V was shortened by 6 bases and J by 3 bases, with 15 bases between the two germline ends. Germline V gene data show CDR1 as MDHEN and CDR2 as SYDVKM. This CDR3 is built from 15 residues. For the CDR3, the DNA is TGTGCCAGCAGCCCCGTTGGGAGTGTCTACAATGAGCAGTTCTTC. This codes for CASSPVGSVYNEQFF.

Here the CDR3 reads CASSDPHADTEAFF. In nucleotides, the CDR3 is TGCGCCAGCAGTGACCCACATGCGGACACTGAAGCTTTCTTT. V usage is TRBV10-1 and J usage is TRBJ1-1, with D unresolved. The CDR3 contains 14 residues. The germline V and J ends were trimmed by 3 bases and 3 bases, with 11 bases remaining between them. Per the germline V gene, CDR1 is WNHNN and CDR2 is SYGVQD (reference sequence).

The chain carries TRBV6-5 and TRBJ2-5; 8 bases are shared with TRBD2. The length of the CDR3 is 14 residues. Unmatched junction bases numbered 9, after V lost 11 bases and J lost 1 base. Looked up from germline, CDR1 is MNHEY and CDR2 is SVGAGI. CDR3 protein: CAAGASGPQETQYF. The CDR3 nucleotides are TGTGCCGCGGGGGCTAGCGGGCCCCAAGAGACCCAGTACTTC.

The V and J genes are TRBV7-9 and TRBJ2-3, with a possible D match to TRBD2 (6 bases). The germline V gene encodes CDR1 SEHNR and CDR2 FQNEAQ (reference sequence). The CDR3 is made up of 16 amino acids. V lost 4 bases to trimming and J lost 2 bases, with 16 bases between them. CDR3 sequence (DNA): TGTGCCAGCAGCTACCCCCCGGGACTGGTCACAGATACGCAGTATTTT. Its translation is CASSYPPGLVTDTQYF.

The chain links TRBV28 to TRBJ1-5; the match to TRBD1 covers 8 bases. CDR1 is MDHEN and CDR2 is SYDVKM in the germline V gene. The junction had 10 bases not matched to a gene; V was cut back by 5 bases and J by 7 bases. The CDR3 contains 15 residues. For the CDR3, the DNA is TGTGCCAGCAGTGCTAGCGGGACAGGCCTACAGCCCCAGCATTTT. It codes for CASSASGTGLQPQHF.

The chain combines TRBV5-6 with TRBJ1-2; 12 nucleotides align to TRBD1. The CDR3 sequence is 18 residues long. Germline-derived CDR1 and CDR2 are SGHDT and YYEEEE. J lost 6 bases, V lost 3 bases, and 15 bases had no gene match. The CDR3 loop is CASSSLVVRDRGRDGYTF. CDR3 DNA: TGTGCCAGCAGCTCCCTGGTCGTTCGGGACAGGGGGCGCGATGGCTACACCTTC.

This clone has only a few counts. The germline gene is not matched at one end of the junction; a read error may be the cause. The chain carries TRBV27 and TRBJ2-2, with 9 bases lining up with TRBD2. The CDR3 runs 12 residues. Germline V CDR1 and CDR2: MNHEY, SMNVEV (reference sequence). The CDR3 sequence is CSSGRNTGELFF. CDR3 DNA sequence: TGCAGTAGCGGGAGAAACACCGGGGAGCTGTTTTTT.

The chain combines TRBV12-3 or TRBV12-4 with TRBJ2-5; TRBD1 is a possible D gene (5 bases). There are 13 residues in the CDR3. Deletions cut 4 bases from V and 4 bases from J, with 10 bases between. Here the CDR3 reads CASSSWQGETQYF. In nucleotides, the CDR3 is TGTGCCAGCAGTTCTTGGCAGGGAGAGACCCAGTACTTC.

The CDR3 sequence: CASRAWGSSNEQFF. CDR3 sequence (DNA): TGTGCCAGCAGGGCTTGGGGCAGCTCCAATGAGCAGTTCTTC. This sequence joins TRBV2 and TRBJ2-1; D perhaps matches TRBD1 (5 bases). Germline V gene lookup returns CDR1 SNHLY and CDR2 FYNNEI. The germline V and J ends were trimmed by 6 bases and 6 bases, with 15 bases remaining between them. This CDR3 is built from 14 residues.

The V gene is TRBV5-1, the J gene TRBJ2-2; 7 bases match TRBD2. CDR3 size: 17 residues. V was pared by 4 bases and J by 0 bases, with 9 bases of the junction left unmatched. Germline CDR1 and CDR2: SGHRS and YFSETQ. CDR3 region: CASSLSLLASNTGELFF. In DNA, the CDR3 is TGCGCCAGCAGCCTTAGCTTACTAGCGTCGAACACCGGGGAGCTGTTTTTT. The whole variable domain, filled in from reference TRBV5-1 and TRBJ2-2, reads KAGVTQTPRYLIKTRGQQVTLSCSPISGHRSVSWYQQTPGQGLQFLFEYFSETQRNKGNFPGRFSGRQFSNSRSEMNVSTLELGDSALYLCASSLSLLASNTGELFFGEGSRLTVL.

V is TRBV7-9 and J is TRBJ2-1; 11 nucleotides align to TRBD2. The germline V gene encodes CDR1 SEHNR and CDR2 FQNEAQ (reference sequence). The J segment lost 4 bases and the V segment lost 2 bases, leaving 13 bases of the junction unmatched. CDR3 size: 19 residues. The CDR3 nucleotides read TGTGCCAGCAGCTTAATAGCGGGAGGGCCCGATAACGAATACAATGAGCAGTTCTTC. This sequence encodes CASSLIAGGPDNEYNEQFF.

This chain joins TRBV6-1 and TRBJ1-4; 8 bases are shared with TRBD1. The CDR3 has 16 amino acids. The V segment lost 0 bases and the J segment 3 bases; nucleotides outside the gene matches: 3. Germline V gene data show CDR1 as MNHNS and CDR2 as SASEGT. The CDR3 bases are TGTGCCAGCAGTGAAGCGGAGGGACAGGCTAATGAAAAACTGTTTTTT. Its protein product is CASSEAEGQANEKLFF.

The chain uses TRBV6-2 or TRBV6-3 and TRBJ2-2, with 10 bases aligning to TRBD1. The CDR3 runs 21 residues. CDR1 is MNHEY and CDR2 is SVGEGT in the germline V gene. With V trimmed by 2 bases and J by 7 bases, 22 bases remained unmatched. CDR3 amino acids: CASSYQRRYSHRDRGGGELFF. The CDR3 nucleotides are TGTGCCAGCAGTTACCAACGACGGTATTCTCACCGGGACAGGGGTGGCGGGGAGCTGTTTTTT.

The chain links TRBV3-1 (or the pseudogene TRBV3-2) to TRBJ2-1; perhaps TRBD2 as D (6 bases). V lost 2 bases and J lost 0, with 11 bases in between. This CDR3 comprises 16 residues. The germline gives CDR1 LGHDT, CDR2 YNNKEL (reference sequence). The CDR3, as DNA: TGTGCCAGCAGCCAACCAACTAGCCCCTCCTACAATGAGCAGTTCTTC. Its translation is CASSQPTSPSYNEQFF.

The V call is TRBV7-9, the J call TRBJ2-5; D gene uncertain. Trimming shortened V by 4 bases and J by 2 bases, and 5 bases separated the two germline ends. The CDR3 loop spans 12 amino acids. Germline assignment: CDR1 SEHNR and CDR2 FQNEAQ (reference sequence). In nucleotides, the CDR3 is TGTGCCAGCAGCTCTATTCAAGAGACCCAGTACTTC. This translates into CASSSIQETQYF.

This clone was detected a few times. The J gene is TRBJ2-1, the V gene TRBV6-5; TRBD2 is a possible D gene (6 bases). V lost 6 bases, J lost 4 bases, and 10 bases lay in between. Germline V CDR1 and CDR2: MNHEY, SVGAGI. The CDR3 sequence is 13 residues long. The CDR3 bases are TGTGCCAGCAGGGGCGGAGGGTACAATGAGCAGTTCTTC. It encodes CASRGGGYNEQFF.

This clone was found once. The rearrangement uses TRBV6-1 and TRBJ1-5; possible D gene TRBD1, 5 bases. Germline assignment: CDR1 MNHNS and CDR2 SASEGT. V gave up 3 bases and J gave up 1 base, with 10 bases separating them. The CDR3 totals 15 residues. CDR3 bases: TGTGCCAGCAGTGATCCCTCAGGGAGCAATCAGCCCCAGCATTTT. Protein: CASSDPSGSNQPQHF.